The 23 T cell receptor beta chains in this list originate from one sample, sequenced in a study of T cells after yellow fever vaccination. TCRdb processed the 5' RACE reads anew with MiXCR; each CDR3 protein has one entry. Among around 310,000 distinct CDR3 sequences listed, approximately 4% were seen once. The sequencing here drew on PBMCs, taken 15 days after the yellow fever booster vaccination. The receptor set was obtained from a young man who received the YFV17D yellow fever vaccine.

The table lists this clonotype with a few counts. The rearrangement links TRBV5-1 to TRBJ2-7; tentatively, D is TRBD1 or TRBD2 (5 bases each). The CDR3 sequence is 14 residues long. Germline V gives CDR1 SGHRS, CDR2 YFSETQ. Trimming took 0 bases from V and 7 from J, leaving 14 bases between them. The CDR3 region has the DNA TGCGCCAGCAGCTTGGATCTGGGGACCAGAGAGCAGTACTTC. It translates to CASSLDLGTREQYF.

V and J are TRBV12-3 or TRBV12-4 and TRBJ2-4; D not resolved. The CDR3 is 19 amino acids. V lost 5 bases to trimming and J lost 0 bases, with 23 bases between them. The CDR3 nucleotides are TGTGCCAGCAGTCCTGAGGCCAGAAACTTTTACCTAGCCAAAAACATTCAGTACTTC. Amino acids: CASSPEARNFYLAKNIQYF.

This chain connects TRBV25-1 to TRBJ1-2, with D possibly matching TRBD1 (6 bases). CDR3 length equals 13 residues. Per germline, CDR1 MGHDK and CDR2 SYGVNS. Trimming removed 1 base at V and 8 bases at J, with 11 bases between. The CDR3 DNA is TGTGCCAGCAGTGAATCCAGGGGTTGGGGCTACACCTTC. Amino acid sequence: CASSESRGWGYTF.

The gene calls are TRBV10-2 and TRBJ1-5; weak D call: TRBD1 (5 bases). The CDR3 runs 16 residues. V was cut by 8 bases and J by 0 bases, with 17 bases left in between. The V gene's germline CDR1 is WSHSY and CDR2 SAAADI. CDR3 DNA: TGCGCCAGCTGGGACCAGATAACCTCTAGCAATCAGCCCCAGCATTTT. Its protein is CASWDQITSSNQPQHF.

This clonotype was seen at least ten times. V usage is TRBV4-3 and J usage is TRBJ2-2, with D possibly TRBD1 on 6 matching bases. Trimming took 0 bases from V and 3 from J, leaving 8 bases between them. Per germline, CDR1 LGHNA and CDR2 YSLEER. This CDR3 contains 15 residues. CDR3 in amino acids: CASSQDWGHTGELFF. For the CDR3, the DNA is TGCGCCAGCAGCCAAGACTGGGGGCACACCGGGGAGCTGTTTTTT.

This clonotype showed up many times. The genes are TRBV7-6 and TRBJ1-1; weak D call: TRBD1 (6 bases). V was pared by 4 bases and J by 7 bases, with 10 bases between. The CDR3 is made up of 12 amino acids. Germline lookup yields CDR1 SGHVS and CDR2 FNYEAQ. CDR3 loop: CASSSLDSEAFF. The CDR3 DNA reads as TGTGCCAGCAGCTCCCTGGACAGTGAAGCTTTCTTT.

There are many counts of this clonotype. The genes are TRBV27 and TRBJ1-2, with D possibly TRBD1 on 6 matching bases. The germline V gene encodes CDR1 MNHEY and CDR2 SMNVEV (reference sequence). The CDR3 has 14 amino acids. Trimming shortened V by 3 bases and J by 3 bases, and 11 bases separated the two germline ends. The CDR3 coding sequence is TGTGCCAGCAGTTTCCGGGGGGCGGACTATGGCTACACCTTC. Protein product: CASSFRGADYGYTF.

This clonotype showed up many times. The chain joins TRBV6-2 or TRBV6-3 to TRBJ1-5; 8 nucleotides line up with TRBD1. This CDR3 comprises 15 residues. Germline lookup yields CDR1 MNHEY and CDR2 SVGEGT. Losses at the gene ends were 7 bases for V and 6 bases for J; bases not matched to a gene: 11. In DNA, the CDR3 is TGTGCCAGCACTAACTCCAGGGGGCAAGGTCAGCCCCAGCATTTT. It codes for CASTNSRGQGQPQHF.

This clonotype has at least ten counts. The chain carries TRBV7-9 and TRBJ2-7, with TRBD1 matching 7 bases. Per germline, CDR1 SEHNR and CDR2 FQNEAQ (reference sequence). With 1 base clipped from V and 0 bases from J, the junction kept 3 bases outside the gene matches. The CDR3 length is 15 residues. The CDR3 sequence: CASSLGGDSSYEQYF. CDR3 nucleotides: TGTGCCAGCAGCTTAGGTGGGGACAGCTCCTACGAGCAGTACTTC.

The gene calls are TRBV20-1 and TRBJ2-1; D is possibly TRBD1 (6 bases). The germline V and J ends were trimmed by 5 bases and 7 bases, with 18 bases remaining between them. Germline CDR1 reads DFQATT; CDR2 reads SNEGSKA (reference sequence). The CDR3 length is 14 residues. The CDR3 loop is CSAPRTQGFNEQFF. The CDR3, as DNA: TGCAGTGCTCCCCGGACTCAGGGGTTTAATGAGCAGTTCTTC.

This clonotype was observed many times. The CDR3 sequence: CASSLELAGATDTQYF. CDR3 sequence (DNA): TGTGCCAGCAGCTTAGAACTAGCGGGGGCCACAGATACGCAGTATTTT. The chain employs TRBV7-8 and TRBJ2-3; 11 bases are shared with TRBD2. The CDR3 has 16 amino acids. The V and J ends lost 1 base and 2 bases, in that order; junction bases with no gene match: 2. CDR1 SGHVS and CDR2 FQNEAQ come from the germline V gene.

DNA of the CDR3: TGTGCCAGTAGTATAGGAGCGCCCGGGGAGCTGTTTTTT. Residues: CASSIGAPGELFF. The gene calls are TRBV19 and TRBJ2-2; D is unclear. The CDR3 runs 13 residues. Between the trimmed V and J ends, which lost 1 base and 6 bases, there was a span of 6 bases. The germline V gene has CDR1 LNHDA and CDR2 SQIVND (reference sequence).

This clonotype appeared many times. The chain links TRBV27 to TRBJ2-7, with a weak D call TRBD1 (5 bases). Trimming cost V 0 bases and J 2 bases, with 5 bases left between them. Germline values: CDR1 MNHEY, CDR2 SMNVEV (reference sequence). The CDR3 loop spans 13 amino acids. The CDR3 bases are TGTGCCAGCAGTTTATCGGACACCTACGAGCAGTACTTC. Translating gives CASSLSDTYEQYF.

This clonotype appeared many times. The chain is built from TRBV11-2 and TRBJ2-1; possible D gene TRBD2, 6 bases. The CDR3 has 13 amino acids. V was shortened by 0 bases and J by 7 bases, with 7 bases between the two germline ends. Germline V gene sequence: CDR1 SGHAT, CDR2 FQNNGV. Here the CDR3 reads CASSLDLANEQFF. CDR3 in DNA: TGTGCCAGCAGCTTAGACCTAGCGAATGAGCAGTTCTTC.

This clonotype showed up just a few times. The rearrangement links TRBV7-2 to TRBJ2-3; 7 bases map to TRBD1. This CDR3 comprises 15 residues. Germline trimming cut 1 base from V and 1 base from J; bases unmatched to any gene: 2. Germline loops: CDR1 SGHTA, CDR2 FQGNSA. CDR3 DNA sequence: TGTGCCAGCAGCTTAGTAGGGGGCCGCACAGATACGCAGTATTTT. It yields the protein CASSLVGGRTDTQYF. The full variable domain, rest sourced from reference TRBV7-2 and TRBJ2-3, is GAGVSQSPSNKVTEKGKDVELRCDPISGHTALYWYRQSLGQGLEFLIYFQGNSAPDKSGLPSDRFSAERTGGSVSTLTIQRTQQEDSAVYLCASSLVGGRTDTQYFGPGTRLTVL.

This clonotype was found a few times. CDR3 in amino acids: CASSLGADGANVLTF. The CDR3 DNA sequence: TGCGCCAGCAGCTTGGGGGCCGATGGGGCCAACGTCCTGACTTTC. J is TRBJ2-6 and V is TRBV5-1; no firm D call. The CDR3 loop spans 15 amino acids. Germline CDR1 SGHRS, CDR2 YFSETQ. The V end lost 0 bases, the J end lost 3 bases, and 7 bases lay between the germline ends.

This clonotype was counted only a few times. The gene calls are TRBV7-2 and TRBJ1-1, with D perhaps matching TRBD1 (6 bases). Trimming left V 8 bases short and J 4 bases short, with 14 bases between. Germline V gives CDR1 SGHTA, CDR2 FQGNSA. The CDR3 runs 13 residues. Here the CDR3 reads CASRPGVTTEAFF. The CDR3 coding sequence is TGTGCCAGCCGCCCAGGGGTAACCACTGAAGCTTTCTTT.

This clonotype was picked up many times. V and J are TRBV20-1 and TRBJ1-6; 7 bases map to TRBD1. V was pared by 2 bases and J by 1 base, with 5 bases of the junction left unmatched. The CDR3 has 16 amino acids. From germline, CDR1 is DFQATT and CDR2 SNEGSKA (reference sequence). The CDR3 is CSARIHRGSYNSPLHF. The DNA for the CDR3 is TGCAGTGCTAGAATCCACAGGGGATCCTATAATTCACCCCTCCACTTT.

V and J are TRBV5-4 and TRBJ2-3; 13 nucleotides line up with TRBD2. This CDR3 contains 16 residues. V trimming: 4 bases; J trimming: 6 bases; junction bases outside the gene matches: 8. From germline, CDR1 is SGHNT and CDR2 YYREEE (reference sequence). CDR3 sequence reads: CASSPWTSGGVDTQYF. CDR3 coding DNA: TGTGCCAGCAGCCCTTGGACTAGCGGGGGTGTGGATACGCAGTATTTT.

This clonotype occurred many times. The chain combines TRBV7-3 with TRBJ2-7; no definite D call. The CDR3 has 13 amino acids. The V and J ends lost 5 bases and 3 bases respectively, with 11 bases between them. In germline, CDR1 is SGHTA, CDR2 FQGTGA. CDR3 sequence reads: CASSLYDFYEQYV. The DNA of the CDR3 is TGTGCCAGCAGCCTGTATGATTTCTACGAGCAGTACGTC.

CDR3 sequence: CASSDHGLAAGETQYF. CDR3 sequence (DNA): TGTGCCAGCAGCGACCACGGACTAGCGGCTGGAGAGACCCAGTACTTC. The chain links TRBV6-5 to TRBJ2-5; 10 bases align to TRBD2. Germline lookup yields CDR1 MNHEY and CDR2 SVGAGI. V shed 6 bases and J 4 bases; nucleotides not matched to a gene: 11. The CDR3 is made up of 16 amino acids.

This clonotype was detected ten times or more. The V gene is TRBV4-3, the J gene TRBJ2-1; TRBD2 aligns across 9 bases. Germline V lookup: CDR1 LGHNA, CDR2 YSLEER. V lost 4 bases, J lost 8 bases, and 12 bases stayed unmatched. The CDR3 loop spans 16 amino acids. The CDR3 here is CASSPGVAGVRDEQFF. CDR3 nucleotides: TGCGCCAGCAGCCCCGGGGTAGCGGGGGTTCGGGATGAGCAGTTCTTC.

The sample holds a few counts of this clonotype. This rearrangement joins TRBV10-1 to TRBJ2-2, with D possibly matching TRBD1 (6 bases). Germline V gene sequence: CDR1 WNHNN, CDR2 SYGVQD (reference sequence). Trimming took off 8 bases at V and 0 bases at J, with 10 bases between the two ends. The CDR3 length is 14 residues. This CDR3 reads CASADSPNTGELFF. Written as DNA, the CDR3 is TGCGCCAGCGCGGACAGCCCGAACACCGGGGAGCTGTTTTTT.